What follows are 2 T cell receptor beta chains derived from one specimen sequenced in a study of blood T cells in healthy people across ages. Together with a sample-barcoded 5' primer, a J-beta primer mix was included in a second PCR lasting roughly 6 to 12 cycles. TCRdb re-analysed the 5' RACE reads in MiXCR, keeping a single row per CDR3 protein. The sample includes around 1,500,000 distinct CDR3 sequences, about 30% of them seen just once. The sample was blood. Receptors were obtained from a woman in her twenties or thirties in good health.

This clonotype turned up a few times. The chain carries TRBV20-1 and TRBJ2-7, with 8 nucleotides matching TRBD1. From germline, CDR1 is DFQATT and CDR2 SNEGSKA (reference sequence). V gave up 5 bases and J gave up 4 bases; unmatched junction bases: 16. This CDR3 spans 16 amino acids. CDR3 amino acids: CSAGARSGTGGYEQYF. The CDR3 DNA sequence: TGCAGTGCTGGAGCCCGATCAGGAACAGGGGGATACGAGCAGTACTTC.

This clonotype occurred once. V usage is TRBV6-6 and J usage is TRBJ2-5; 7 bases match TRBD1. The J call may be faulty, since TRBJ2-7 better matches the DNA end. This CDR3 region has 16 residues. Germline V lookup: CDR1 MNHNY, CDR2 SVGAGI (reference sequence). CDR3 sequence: CASSNHRDSKGNEQYF. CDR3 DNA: TGTGCCAGCAGTAACCACCGGGACAGCAAAGGGAACGAGCAGTACTTC.